Following are 10 T cell receptor beta chains from one sample sequenced in a study of cytomegalovirus exposure and HLA in healthy donors. PCR used 60 Vbeta primers and 13 Jbeta primers. The data were produced by immunoSEQ multiplex PCR, yet TCRdb's version contains in-frame clones alone and is incomplete. The sample consists of 150,000 to 200,000 clones, 80% of them appearing once. The sample comprised PBMCs. The receptor source for this set is a boy aged 5-17 years in good health and CMV-seronegative.

CDR3 in DNA: TGTGCCAGCAGCCACAGGACAGGCCCAATGAACACTGAAGCTTTCTTT. Translation gives CASSHRTGPMNTEAFF. The chain employs TRBV4-2 and TRBJ1-1; 7 nucleotides agree with TRBD1. The CDR3 spans 16 residues. Per the germline V gene, CDR1 is LGHNA and CDR2 is YNFKEQ. Trimming at V came to 3 bases and at J to 0 bases, leaving 7 bases not matched to a gene.

The chain joins TRBV4-1 to TRBJ2-6; the D gene is possibly TRBD1 (7 bases). V was trimmed by 4 bases and J by 0 bases, leaving 16 bases between them. CDR3 length: 18 residues. Looked up from germline, CDR1 is MGHRA and CDR2 is YSYEKL. The CDR3 nucleotides read TGCGCCAGCAGCCCAGTGGGGGGACAGATCTCTGGGGCCAACGTCCTGACTTTC. Translated: CASSPVGGQISGANVLTF.

The V gene is TRBV9, the J gene TRBJ1-6; 8 positions agree with TRBD1. J was trimmed by 7 bases and V by 0 bases; bases with no gene match: 3. Germline loops: CDR1 SGDLS, CDR2 YYNGEE. The CDR3 length is 15 residues. The CDR3 bases are TGTGCCAGCAGCGTAGACAGGGGGAACAATTCACCCCTCCACTTT. Its protein product is CASSVDRGNNSPLHF.

The CDR3 region is CAWSRGAGRGSGANVLTF. In DNA, the CDR3 is TGTGCCTGGAGTCGGGGGGCAGGGAGAGGGAGCGGGGCCAACGTCCTGACTTTC. The genes are TRBV30 and TRBJ2-6; TRBD2 is a possible D gene (7 bases). Between the trimmed V and J ends, which lost 2 bases and 4 bases, there was a span of 21 bases. Germline V CDR1 and CDR2: GTSNPN, SVGIG (reference sequence). The CDR3 runs to 18 residues.

This clone showed up just a few times. V and J are TRBV7-6 and TRBJ1-4; TRBD1 matches 7 bases. Germline values: CDR1 SGHVS, CDR2 FNYEAQ. J lost 8 bases, V lost 5 bases, and 11 bases had no gene match. This CDR3 has 15 amino acids. CDR3 region: CASSPTTGSGEKLFF. The CDR3 nucleotides read TGTGCCAGCAGCCCAACGACAGGGTCGGGGGAAAAACTGTTTTTT.

This chain links TRBV5-1 with TRBJ2-5; no firm D call. Trimming removed 6 bases at V and 5 bases at J, with 11 bases between. The CDR3 length is 12 residues. Looked up from germline, CDR1 is SGHRS and CDR2 is YFSETQ. DNA for the CDR3: TGCGCCAGCACTAGTCCTTATGAGACCCAGTACTTC. Translation: CASTSPYETQYF. The full variable domain, its missing parts supplied by reference TRBV5-1 and TRBJ2-5, is KAGVTQTPRYLIKTRGQQVTLSCSPISGHRSVSWYQQTPGQGLQFLFEYFSETQRNKGNFPGRFSGRQFSNSRSEMNVSTLELGDSALYLCASTSPYETQYFGPGTRLLVL.

V is TRBV6-6 and J is TRBJ2-5; TRBD2 matches 8 bases. The CDR3 loop spans 15 amino acids. Germline V gene data show CDR1 as MNHNY and CDR2 as SVGAGI (reference sequence). J was trimmed by 4 bases and V by 4 bases; bases with no gene match: 8. The CDR3 nucleotides are TGTGCCAGCAGTTTCCCAGCGGGAGTGGGAGAGACCCAGTACTTC. This sequence encodes CASSFPAGVGETQYF.

This clone is a singleton in its sample. The chain employs TRBV7-3 and TRBJ2-2, with 7 bases lining up with TRBD1. The V and J ends lost 2 bases and 1 base, in that order; junction bases with no gene match: 4. The CDR3 sequence is 16 residues long. Germline CDR1 is SGHTA and CDR2 is FQGTGA. DNA of the CDR3: TGTGCCAGCAGCTTACCCGGGACAGAGAACACCGGGGAGCTGTTTTTT. Protein sequence: CASSLPGTENTGELFF.

This clone was found a few times. This sequence joins TRBV7-8 and TRBJ2-4; D remains ambiguous. The CDR3 runs 18 residues. Germline CDR1 and CDR2: SGHVS and FQNEAQ. V was shortened by 2 bases and J by 3 bases, with 20 bases between the two germline ends. CDR3 residues: CASSLKSPPMVDKNIQYF. CDR3 DNA sequence: TGTGCCAGCAGCTTAAAGTCTCCGCCCATGGTAGACAAAAACATTCAGTACTTC.

The chain uses TRBV5-1 and TRBJ2-1; 8 bases fit TRBD2. CDR1 is SGHRS and CDR2 is YFSETQ in the germline V gene. This CDR3 is built from 16 residues. V lost 0 bases and J lost 4; bases outside the gene matches: 6. The CDR3 DNA sequence: TGCGCCAGCAGCTTGGATCCAGCGGGAGCTTACAATGAGCAGTTCTTC. Translating it yields CASSLDPAGAYNEQFF.